The clone carrying this T cell receptor beta chain was counted a few times. Its matching antigen is unknown. This CDR3 is built from 18 residues. Losses at the gene ends were 0 bases for V and 8 bases for J; bases not matched to a gene: 16. Germline-derived CDR1 and CDR2 are SGDLS and YYNGEE. Each CDR3 protein gets one entry after TCRdb re-called the 5' RACE reads with MiXCR. The sample holds 200,000 to 300,000 distinct CDR3 sequences, approximately 7.8% seen once. The data belong to a study of identical twins. Study observations and caveats: Cord blood's abundant beta clonotypes had fewer insertions, unlike memory repertoires.

The data also belong to a second study, concerning yellow fever vaccine responses in identical twins.

The sample was CD8+ T cells sorted from blood. The V call is TRBV9, the J call TRBJ2-1, with 8 bases fitting TRBD2. This sequence was found in a woman aged 18 to 35 in good health. CDR3 DNA: TGTGCCAGCAGCGTAGATCGCCTAGCGGGCGGGTGGTCCGATGAGCAGTTCTTC. Its protein product is CASSVDRLAGGWSDEQFF. Filled out from reference TRBV9 and TRBJ2-1, the complete variable domain reads DSGVTQTPKHLITATGQRVTLRCSPRSGDLSVYWYQQSLDQGLQFLIQYYNGEERAKGNILERFSAQQFPDLHSELNLSSLELGDSALYFCASSVDRLAGGWSDEQFFGPGTRLTVL.